This entry is about one TCR beta chain. Described treatment: randomized to nivolumab then ipilimumab (arm A) or the reverse (arm B). No patient had prior DNA-damaging chemotherapy. The sample is drawn from a study of sequential checkpoint blockade in melanoma. Losses at the gene ends were 3 bases for V and 9 bases for J; bases not matched to a gene: 11. Germline CDR1 and CDR2: MGHRA and YSYEKL. This CDR3 has 16 residues. Data came from immunoSEQ multiplex PCR; TCRdb stores just in-frame clones and leaves some out. The sample carries more than 25,000 clones, roughly 91% recorded once. The sequenced sample was CD8+ T cells sorted from blood (inferred from file names), obtained from a patient given nivolumab and ipilimumab in sequence. The rearrangement links TRBV4-1 to TRBJ2-3, with 11 positions matching TRBD2. This receptor was obtained from a human donor with melanoma. As DNA, the CDR3 is TGCGCCAGCAGCCAGACACCGACTAGCGGGGAGGGGACGCAGTATTTT. Translating gives CASSQTPTSGEGTQYF.